This TCR beta chain was recorded in a study of post-analysis software for immune sequencing data. General study points: The authors found that F measure strongly co-clustered same-batch samples. The five TRBV segments detected at higher frequency in patients than in controls included TRBV5-6, TRBV5-1 and TRBV20-1.

This clonotype was seen a handful of times. Its antigen is as yet unknown. V lost 3 bases, J lost 5 bases, and 10 bases lay in between. The length of the CDR3 is 14 residues. Carried by the TCR beta cDNA libraries were unique molecular identifiers. Once roughly 0.9 to 10 million T cells were used, roughly 490,000 cDNA molecules resulted. One entry per CDR3 protein results from TCRdb running MiXCR on the PCR reads. The table records roughly 410,000 distinct CDR3 sequences, 30% to 45% of them present only once. The source is a girl aged 10 to 17 with multiple sclerosis. This chain joins TRBV12-3 or TRBV12-4 and TRBJ1-4, with a weak D call TRBD1 (5 bases). Sequencing used blood. CDR3 residues: CASSLGLRNEKLFF. CDR3 bases: TGTGCCAGCAGTTTGGGACTGAGAAATGAAAAACTGTTTTTT.